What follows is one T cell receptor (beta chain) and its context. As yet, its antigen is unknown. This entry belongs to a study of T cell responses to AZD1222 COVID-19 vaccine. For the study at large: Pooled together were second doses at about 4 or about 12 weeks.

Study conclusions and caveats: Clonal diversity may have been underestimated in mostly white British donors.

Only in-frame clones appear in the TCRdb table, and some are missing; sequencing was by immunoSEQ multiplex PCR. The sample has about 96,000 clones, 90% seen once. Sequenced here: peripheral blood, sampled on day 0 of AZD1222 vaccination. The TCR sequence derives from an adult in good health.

The CDR3 is CASSSPDRVRGNEQFF. In nucleotides, the CDR3 is TGTGCCAGCAGCTCCCCGGACAGGGTGCGCGGGAATGAGCAGTTCTTC. V gene TRBV7-2 combines with J gene TRBJ2-1; 8 nucleotides align to TRBD1. The CDR3 extends over 16 amino acids. Germline CDR1 SGHTA, CDR2 FQGNSA. V lost 4 bases and J lost 7; bases outside the gene matches: 12.